The rows below give T cell receptor beta chains drawn from one sample of a study of blood T cell repertoires in COVID-19. The protocol was immunoSEQ multiplex PCR, while the TCRdb copy is restricted to in-frame clones and leaves out a portion. This sample has about 180,000 clones, with 86% found just once. What was sequenced was peripheral blood. The receptors stem from a woman aged 25 to 39 with active or convalescent COVID-19. Each CDR3 is given with its conserved first and last residue. D genes are given only for firm matches. Clone size is stated in some rows and not others, as once, few, many or a class when expanded.

abundance	v_gene	d_gene	j_gene	CDR3nt	CDR3aa
NA	TRBV7-9	TRBD2	TRBJ2-7	TGTGCCAGCAGCCAGCGACTAGCGGGCTCCTACGAGCAGTACTTC	CASSQRLAGSYEQYF
NA	TRBV28	NA	TRBJ1-5	TGTGCCAGCAGACCGGACAGTCCTTTTTGGCAGCCCCAGCATTTT	CASRPDSPFWQPQHF
NA	TRBV27	TRBD2	TRBJ2-1	TGTGCCAGCAGTTTATCCCGGACTAGAGGGAATGAGCAGTTCTTC	CASSLSRTRGNEQFF
NA	TRBV2	TRBD1	TRBJ1-1	TGTGCCAGCAGCGTACATTCACAGGGGGCTGAAGCTTTCTTT	CASSVHSQGAEAFF
NA	TRBV6-5	NA	TRBJ2-1	TGTGCCAGCAGTTACGCAGGGGTTAACTACAATGAGCAGTTCTTC	CASSYAGVNYNEQFF
once	TRBV6-5	NA	TRBJ1-2	TGTGCCAGCGTCCCAGGGGCCGGGGATGGCTACACCTTC	CASVPGAGDGYTF
NA	TRBV14	NA	TRBJ1-2	TGTGCCAGCAGCCAGCGGGGGGTAACTAACTATGGCTACACCTTC	CASSQRGVTNYGYTF
few	TRBV19	NA	TRBJ1-5	TGTGCCAGTAGTATAGCGGAGAATCAGCCCCAGCATTTT	CASSIAENQPQHF
NA	TRBV5-8	NA	TRBJ2-7	TGTGCCAGCAGCCCTTGGGCATTCCCCTACGAGCAGTACTTC	CASSPWAFPYEQYF
NA	TRBV5-1	NA	TRBJ2-3	TGCGCCAGCAGCTACTCGAGGGGCACAGATACGCAGTATTTT	CASSYSRGTDTQYF
NA	TRBV3-1/TRBV3-2	NA	TRBJ1-1	TGTGCCAGCAGCCAAGAACTGGACACTGAAGCTTTCTTT	CASSQELDTEAFF
NA	TRBV2	TRBD2	TRBJ2-2	TGTGCCAGCAGTGGGGGACTAGCGGACCCGAACACCGGGGAGCTGTTTTTT	CASSGGLADPNTGELFF
NA	TRBV12-3/TRBV12-4	TRBD1	TRBJ1-3	TGTGCCAGCAGTTTGACAGGGGGAAACACCATATATTTT	CASSLTGGNTIYF
NA	TRBV5-1	NA	TRBJ2-7	TGCGCCAGCAGCTTGGGGTTAGATAAGAGGGACGAGCAGTACTTC	CASSLGLDKRDEQYF
NA	TRBV28	TRBD1	TRBJ1-5	TGTGCCATCGGGACAGGCAATCAGCCCCAGCATTTT	CAIGTGNQPQHF
NA	TRBV10-2	TRBD1	TRBJ1-1	TGCGCCAGCAGTCAATGGACAGGGGGGCGAGGAATGAACACTGAAGCTTTCTTT	CASSQWTGGRGMNTEAFF
NA	TRBV12-3/TRBV12-4	TRBD1	TRBJ1-2	TGTGCCAGCAGTTTGGGGACAGAGTATGGCTACACCTTC	CASSLGTEYGYTF
once	TRBV5-1	NA	TRBJ1-5	TGCGCCAGCAGCTTGGGGCAGAATCAGCCCCAGCATTTT	CASSLGQNQPQHF
few	TRBV5-6	NA	TRBJ1-1	TGTGCCAGCAGCTATCCAGGGGACCTCAACACTGAAGCTTTCTTT	CASSYPGDLNTEAFF
NA	TRBV11-3	NA	TRBJ2-3	TGTGCCAGCAGCTTCCGGCGGAGCACTAGCACAGATACGCAGTATTTT	CASSFRRSTSTDTQYF
NA	TRBV18	TRBD1	TRBJ2-3	TGTGCCAGCTCACAGAACAGGGGTACAGATACGCAGTATTTT	CASSQNRGTDTQYF
NA	TRBV15	NA	TRBJ2-3	TGTGCCACCAGCAGACCCCCTCCCAGGGGTTACACAGATACGCAGTATTTT	CATSRPPPRGYTDTQYF
NA	TRBV6-7	TRBD2	TRBJ2-3	TGTGCCAGCAGTTACGAGAATGGCGGGGGGGCCGAAGATACGCAGTATTTT	CASSYENGGGAEDTQYF
NA	TRBV13	TRBD1	TRBJ1-1	TGTGCCAGCAGCTTATCCTTGACAGGGTTTGAAGCTTTCTTT	CASSLSLTGFEAFF
NA	TRBV6-5	NA	TRBJ2-5	TGTGCCAGCATCCAGCCGGGACTGGGTTTAGAGACCCAGTACTTC	CASIQPGLGLETQYF
NA	TRBV15	NA	TRBJ2-5	TGTGCCACCAGCAGAGATCCACAGAGCCAAGAGACCCAGTACTTC	CATSRDPQSQETQYF
NA	TRBV5-4	TRBD1	TRBJ1-1	TGTGCCAGCAGCTTGGAGGGGGCCTTTCGGGCTGAAGCTTTCTTT	CASSLEGAFRAEAFF
once	TRBV7-9	TRBD2	TRBJ2-7	TGTGCCAGCAGCACCCGGAAATTGGTACTAGCGGGAGAGGCGTACGAGCAGTACTTC	CASSTRKLVLAGEAYEQYF
few	TRBV19	NA	TRBJ1-5	TGTGCCAGTAGTATAATAGGCTCGGGGACTGGCAATCAGCCCCAGCATTTT	CASSIIGSGTGNQPQHF
NA	TRBV5-4	TRBD1	TRBJ1-1	TGTGCCAGCAGCTTGGACAGGGGTTTCACTGAAGCTTTCTTT	CASSLDRGFTEAFF
few	TRBV6-5	TRBD1	TRBJ1-1	TGTGCCAGCAGGCGGGACAGGGGGCTGGACACTGAAGCTTTCTTT	CASRRDRGLDTEAFF
NA	TRBV12-3/TRBV12-4	NA	TRBJ1-2	TGTGCCAGCAGCTCCACCTCCAGTTATGGCTACACCTTC	CASSSTSSYGYTF
NA	TRBV27	NA	TRBJ2-3	TGTGCCAGCAGGAGGGGGGGGCCTTACACAGATACGCAGTATTTT	CASRRGGPYTDTQYF
once	TRBV6-2/TRBV6-3	NA	TRBJ2-1	TGTGCCAGCAGTTATGGAAGCGGTTCTGAGCAGTTCTTC	CASSYGSGSEQFF
NA	TRBV25-1	NA	TRBJ2-7	TGTGCCAGCAGTGTGCAGGGCGCGGTTCGATACGAGCAGTACTTC	CASSVQGAVRYEQYF
NA	TRBV4-2	NA	TRBJ2-1	TGTGCCAGCAACGCCGGGACTGGGCCCTACAATGAGCAGTTCTTC	CASNAGTGPYNEQFF
NA	TRBV6-6	NA	TRBJ1-1	TGTGCCAGCAGTTACAGAGGGAAGGAGACTGAAGCTTTCTTT	CASSYRGKETEAFF
once	TRBV6-5	NA	TRBJ1-3	TGTGCCAGCACGAACAGGGCCACCATATATTTT	CASTNRATIYF
NA	TRBV18	NA	TRBJ1-4	TGTGCCAGCTCACCGTCTCAGACACCCCGTGAAAAACTGTTTTTT	CASSPSQTPREKLFF
NA	TRBV3-1/TRBV3-2	TRBD2	TRBJ2-7	TGTGCCAGCAGCCAAGCGGGACTAGTCCCCGAGCAGTACTTC	CASSQAGLVPEQYF
NA	TRBV12-5	NA	TRBJ1-2	TGTGCTAGTGGTCCGCCCAGGGGACCCATGGGTGGCTACACCTTC	CASGPPRGPMGGYTF
NA	TRBV6-5	NA	TRBJ1-5	TGTGCCAGCCGGGAACAGAACAATCAGCCCCAGCATTTT	CASREQNNQPQHF
once	TRBV9	TRBD1	TRBJ1-2	TGTGCCAGCAGCGTAGTTAGCGGACAGGGGGCGCGTCCGTATGGCTACACCTTC	CASSVVSGQGARPYGYTF
NA	TRBV6-1	NA	TRBJ1-3	TGTGCCAGCAGTGAAAGGGAGAGGAACACCATATATTTT	CASSERERNTIYF
NA	TRBV28	NA	TRBJ2-7	TGTGCCAGCAGTTCACCGGGACACAGCTCCTACGAGCAGTACTTC	CASSSPGHSSYEQYF
NA	TRBV19	TRBD1	TRBJ2-5	TGTGCCAGTAGTTCCCGCTCAGGGGGCGAGACCCAGTACTTC	CASSSRSGGETQYF
NA	TRBV11-2	TRBD1	TRBJ1-1	TGTGCCAGCAGCCCGCGGACAGGGAGGATGAACACTGAAGCTTTCTTT	CASSPRTGRMNTEAFF
NA	TRBV7-2	TRBD2	TRBJ2-7	TGTGCCAGCAGCTTATATGCGACTAGCGCGCTGAGCTACGAGCAGTACTTC	CASSLYATSALSYEQYF
once	TRBV9	TRBD1	TRBJ2-1	TGTGCCAGCAGCCCCGGGACAGGGAACTACAATGAGCAGTTCTTC	CASSPGTGNYNEQFF
NA	TRBV5-4	NA	TRBJ1-1	TGTGCCAGCAGCTTACAGGGAGATACTGAAGCTTTCTTT	CASSLQGDTEAFF
NA	TRBV4-1	NA	TRBJ2-3	TGCGCCAGCAGCCAAGGTCAAACTAGCTTAGATACGCAGTATTTT	CASSQGQTSLDTQYF
NA	TRBV14	TRBD1	TRBJ2-7	TGTGCCAGCAAACTAGGACAGGCCTACGAGCAGTACTTC	CASKLGQAYEQYF
NA	TRBV19	NA	TRBJ1-5	TGTGCCAGTAGTATGGGGACGGGGGGGAATCAGCCCCAGCATTTT	CASSMGTGGNQPQHF
NA	TRBV28	NA	TRBJ2-7	TGTGCCAGCAATGTCCGGGGCGAGCAGTACTTC	CASNVRGEQYF
NA	TRBV10-3	NA	TRBJ2-2	TGTGCCATCAGTGTTTCCGGAGGGGACACCGGGGAGCTGTTTTTT	CAISVSGGDTGELFF